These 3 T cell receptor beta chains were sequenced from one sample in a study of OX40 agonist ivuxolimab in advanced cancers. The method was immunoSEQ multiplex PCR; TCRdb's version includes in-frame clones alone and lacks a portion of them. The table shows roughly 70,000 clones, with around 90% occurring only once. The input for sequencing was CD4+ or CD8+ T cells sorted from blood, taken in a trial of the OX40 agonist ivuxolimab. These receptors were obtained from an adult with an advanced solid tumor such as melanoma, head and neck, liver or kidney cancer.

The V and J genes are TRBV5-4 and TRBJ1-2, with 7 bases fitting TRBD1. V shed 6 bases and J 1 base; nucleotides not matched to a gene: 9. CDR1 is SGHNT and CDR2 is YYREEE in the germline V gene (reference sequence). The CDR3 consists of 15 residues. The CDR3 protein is CASIPRGGGNYGYTF. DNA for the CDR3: TGTGCCAGCATCCCGCGAGGGGGCGGTAACTATGGCTACACCTTC.

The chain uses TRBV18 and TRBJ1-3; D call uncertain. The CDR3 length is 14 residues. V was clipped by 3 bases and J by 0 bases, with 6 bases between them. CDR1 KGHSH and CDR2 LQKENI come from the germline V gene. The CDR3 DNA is TGTGCCAGCTCACCTTATAGCTCTGGAAACACCATATATTTT. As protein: CASSPYSSGNTIYF.

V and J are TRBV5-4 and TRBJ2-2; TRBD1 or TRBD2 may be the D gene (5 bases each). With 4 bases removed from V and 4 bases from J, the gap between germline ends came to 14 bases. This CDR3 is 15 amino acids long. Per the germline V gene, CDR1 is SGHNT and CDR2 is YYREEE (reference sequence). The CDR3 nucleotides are TGTGCCAGCAGCCAAGGGACCCCGGGCACCGGGGAGCTGTTTTTT. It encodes CASSQGTPGTGELFF.